What follows are 10 T cell receptor beta chains derived from one specimen sequenced in a study of blood T cells in healthy people across ages. Then a second PCR, running roughly 6 to 12 cycles, was carried out with a sample-barcoded 5' primer and a J-beta primer mix. One entry per CDR3 protein results from TCRdb running MiXCR on the 5' RACE reads. The sample holds 800,000 to 1,300,000 distinct CDR3 sequences, approximately 25% seen once. These data were likewise used in another study, on T cells of mothers and their children.

The sample was blood. Every receptor here comes from a girl between 2 and 10 years old in good health.

This clonotype appeared a few times. The chain recombines TRBV13 with TRBJ2-2, with a weak D call TRBD2 (5 bases). The CDR3 loop spans 14 amino acids. Trimming cost V 4 bases and J 7 bases, with 13 bases left between them. Germline values: CDR1 PRHDT, CDR2 FYEKMQ (reference sequence). In DNA form, the CDR3 reads TGTGCCAGCAGCTCTGATGGACTGGGCGGGGAGCTGTTTTTT. Encoded protein: CASSSDGLGGELFF.

CDR3 region: CASSLIPAGQAMNTEAFF. CDR3 DNA: TGTGCCAGCAGCTTAATTCCCGCGGGACAGGCCATGAACACTGAAGCTTTCTTT. This chain connects TRBV7-3 to TRBJ1-1; TRBD1 aligns across 8 bases. J lost 0 bases, V lost 1 base, and 10 bases had no gene match. CDR1 is SGHTA, CDR2 FQGTGA, per germline. The CDR3 runs to 18 residues.

The gene calls are TRBV12-3 or TRBV12-4 and TRBJ1-1; D call uncertain. With 3 bases removed from V and 10 bases from J, the gap between germline ends came to 15 bases. The CDR3 runs to 13 residues. CDR3 sequence (DNA): TGTGCCAGCAGTTTGAGGGAAGACGAAGGAGCTTTCTTT. This gives the protein CASSLREDEGAFF.

This chain links TRBV18 with TRBJ2-4, with D possibly matching TRBD1 (5 bases). The CDR3 has 16 residues. The V gene's germline CDR1 is KGHSH and CDR2 LQKENI. Trimming took off 3 bases at V and 5 bases at J, with 17 bases between the two ends. CDR3 protein: CASSPENRQIQNIQYF. CDR3 nucleotide sequence: TGTGCCAGCTCACCGGAGAATAGACAGATACAAAACATTCAGTACTTC.

The gene calls are TRBV6-1 and TRBJ2-5, with D possibly TRBD2 on 6 matching bases. The CDR3 runs to 15 residues. The ends were cut back, 4 bases at V and 2 bases at J, with 14 bases in the middle. The germline V gene has CDR1 MNHNS and CDR2 SASEGT. CDR3 nucleotide sequence: TGTGCCAGCAGTGTCTTAGCGGTAATTCAAGAGACCCAGTACTTC. As protein: CASSVLAVIQETQYF.

In this sample, this clonotype turned up a few times. This rearrangement joins TRBV29-1 to TRBJ2-4; a weak D match, TRBD2 (6 bases). The CDR3 length is 14 residues. The V gene lost 2 bases and the J gene lost 7 bases, with 15 bases spanning the gap. Per germline, CDR1 SQVTM and CDR2 ANQGSEA. The CDR3 coding sequence is TGCAGCGTTGAAATCCGGGGGTCGGGGAACATTCAGTACTTC. Translated, it gives CSVEIRGSGNIQYF.

The rearrangement joins TRBV5-1 to TRBJ2-3, with a possible D match to TRBD2 (6 bases). The V end lost 4 bases, the J end lost 9 bases, and 18 bases lay between the germline ends. The CDR3 is made up of 14 amino acids. The germline V gene encodes CDR1 SGHRS and CDR2 YFSETQ. The CDR3 reads CASSRRSGGKTQYF. The CDR3 DNA reads TGCGCCAGCAGCCGTCGTTCCGGAGGGAAGACGCAGTATTTT.

The V gene is TRBV20-1, the J gene TRBJ2-7, with D unresolved. Per germline, CDR1 DFQATT and CDR2 SNEGSKA (reference sequence). The CDR3 is made up of 13 amino acids. V gave up 3 bases and J gave up 5 bases, with 14 bases separating them. Here the CDR3 DNA reads TGCAGTGCTAGTGATTCTAGGGTCCACGAGCAGTACTTC. Translation: CSASDSRVHEQYF.

This chain uses TRBV4-1 with TRBJ1-3; D is undetermined. The germline V gene has CDR1 MGHRA and CDR2 YSYEKL. The CDR3 runs 13 residues. The V end lost 2 bases, the J end lost 1 base, and 3 bases lay between the germline ends. Written as DNA, the CDR3 is TGCGCCAGCAGCCAATGGTCTGGAAACACCATATATTTT. Protein sequence: CASSQWSGNTIYF.

This clonotype was observed a handful of times. The V call is TRBV6-5, the J call TRBJ2-7, with D unresolved. The V gene's germline CDR1 is MNHEY and CDR2 SVGAGI. The V end lost 2 bases, the J end lost 2 bases, and 10 bases lay between the germline ends. The CDR3 is 14 residues long. CDR3 in amino acids: CASSYDRTTYEQYF. CDR3 coding DNA: TGTGCCAGCAGTTACGACCGAACCACCTACGAGCAGTACTTC.